These 13 T cell receptor beta chains share one sample of origin, sequenced in a study of sequential checkpoint blockade in melanoma (dated by TCRdb to between 2018 and 2021). The library was prepared using the immunoSEQ multiplex PCR assay. Held by TCRdb, this immuneACCESS table contains in-frame sequences only and omits some clones. Under half of the omission traces to an unresolved V gene where checked; the cause of the rest is unknown. A total of tens of thousands of clones appear in this sample, nearly 70% of them only once. The top ten clonotypes cover under 20% of the sample. Sample treatment or condition, as interpreted from the label and publication: randomized to nivolumab then ipilimumab (arm A) or the reverse (arm B). The source material was CD8+ T cells sorted from blood (inferred from file names), sampled from a patient given nivolumab and ipilimumab in sequence. The receptor source for this set is a human donor with melanoma.

This clone was counted only a few times. J is TRBJ2-5 and V is TRBV5-6; D possibly corresponds to TRBD2 (5 bases). The J call may be incorrect, as the DNA end agrees better with TRBJ2-7. CDR3 size: 14 residues. The V gene's germline CDR1 is SGHDT and CDR2 YYEEEE. This CDR3 is CASSLGVGAVEQYF. Written as DNA, the CDR3 is TGTGCCAGCAGCTTGGGGGTGGGAGCTGTCGAGCAGTACTTC.

This clone was observed a single time. The rearrangement uses TRBV7-9 and TRBJ1-3; unclear D gene. Per germline, CDR1 SEHNR and CDR2 FQNEAQ (reference sequence). The CDR3 contains 12 residues. Trimming cost V 1 base and J 8 bases, with 6 bases left between them. The CDR3 loop reads CASSLGGYTIYF. CDR3 bases: TGTGCCAGCAGCTTAGGCGGTTACACCATATATTTT.

This clone has a handful of counts. The V call is TRBV9, the J call TRBJ2-7; 9 bases match TRBD1. Germline values: CDR1 SGDLS, CDR2 YYNGEE. The CDR3 extends over 14 amino acids. With 3 bases clipped from V and 4 bases from J, the junction kept 5 bases outside the gene matches. CDR3 loop: CASSGGGQGYEQYF. The CDR3 DNA is TGTGCCAGCAGCGGGGGAGGACAGGGGTACGAGCAGTACTTC.

CDR3 nucleotide sequence: TGTGCCAGCAGCGCGGGACAGGGAGCCCATACCTACGAGCAGTACTTC. Its protein product is CASSAGQGAHTYEQYF. The chain recombines TRBV7-9 with TRBJ2-7; 9 bases agree with TRBD1. There are 16 residues in the CDR3. V shed 5 bases and J 2 bases; nucleotides not matched to a gene: 10. Looked up from germline, CDR1 is SEHNR and CDR2 is FQNEAQ (reference sequence).

This chain links TRBV28 with TRBJ1-6; D ambiguous. Germline V gene lookup returns CDR1 MDHEN and CDR2 SYDVKM. V was cut by 5 bases and J by 8 bases, with 13 bases left in between. The length of the CDR3 is 14 residues. The CDR3 DNA is TGTGCCAGCAGTCCACAGTGGCGAGATTCACCCCTCCACTTT. Translated: CASSPQWRDSPLHF.

V gene TRBV9 combines with J gene TRBJ2-3; the D is unclear. CDR1 and CDR2 (germline): SGDLS, YYNGEE. The CDR3 is 14 residues long. The germline V and J ends were trimmed by 4 bases and 6 bases, with 15 bases remaining between them. CDR3 nucleotide sequence: TGTGCCAGCAGCCCGAGTCTCTCAACGGATACGCAGTATTTT. It yields the protein CASSPSLSTDTQYF. The full variable domain, in which reference TRBV9 and TRBJ2-3 provide the parts outside the CDR3, is DSGVTQTPKHLITATGQRVTLRCSPRSGDLSVYWYQQSLDQGLQFLIQYYNGEERAKGNILERFSAQQFPDLHSELNLSSLELGDSALYFCASSPSLSTDTQYFGPGTRLTVL.

The rearrangement links TRBV7-7 to TRBJ1-2; D is undetermined. Trimming took 1 base from V and 7 from J, leaving 13 bases between them. CDR3 size: 14 residues. The germline gives CDR1 SSHAT, CDR2 FNYEAQ (reference sequence). The CDR3 sequence: CASSLEEGSTGYTF. In DNA, the CDR3 is TGTGCCAGCAGCTTAGAGGAGGGCTCCACTGGCTACACCTTC.

This clone was counted a few times. CDR3 sequence reads: CASSPEGAGTGELFF. The CDR3 DNA reads as TGTGCCAGCAGCCCCGAGGGGGCGGGCACCGGGGAGCTGTTTTTT. The rearrangement uses TRBV5-4 and TRBJ2-2; 7 nucleotides line up with TRBD1. V shed 4 bases and J 4 bases; nucleotides not matched to a gene: 7. This CDR3 has 15 amino acids. Germline CDR1 and CDR2: SGHNT and YYREEE (reference sequence).

This rearrangement joins TRBV7-9 to TRBJ2-7; 10 bases align to TRBD1. Germline trimming cut 5 bases from V and 4 bases from J; bases unmatched to any gene: 5. The CDR3 length is 14 residues. Germline V gene lookup returns CDR1 SEHNR and CDR2 FQNEAQ (reference sequence). CDR3 nucleotide sequence: TGTGCCAGCAGCGCGACAGGGGGCTCATACGAGCAGTACTTC. Translated: CASSATGGSYEQYF.

This clone occurred once. The CDR3 is CASSQNTLAGGETQYF. The CDR3 bases are TGTGCCAGCAGCCAAAATACCTTAGCGGGAGGGGAGACCCAGTACTTC. V and J are TRBV5-4 and TRBJ2-5; 11 positions agree with TRBD2. The CDR3 loop spans 16 amino acids. Unmatched junction bases numbered 10, after V lost 4 bases and J lost 5 bases. Germline assignment: CDR1 SGHNT and CDR2 YYREEE (reference sequence).

This rearrangement joins TRBV7-9 to TRBJ2-2; 7 bases line up with TRBD1. CDR1 is SEHNR, CDR2 FQNEAQ, per germline (reference sequence). The CDR3 loop spans 15 amino acids. Trimming took 1 base from V and 4 from J; bases not matched to a gene: 3. The CDR3 reads CASSLGQGRTGELFF. For the CDR3, the DNA is TGTGCCAGCAGCTTAGGACAGGGTCGCACCGGGGAGCTGTTTTTT.

The CDR3 nucleotides are TGCGCCAGCAGCTACAGCGGGGGGGCCGCAGATACGCAGTATTTT. It codes for CASSYSGGAADTQYF. J is TRBJ2-3 and V is TRBV5-1; 10 nucleotides line up with TRBD2. Germline CDR1 and CDR2: SGHRS and YFSETQ. This CDR3 comprises 15 residues. Losses at the gene ends were 3 bases for V and 4 bases for J; bases not matched to a gene: 5.

This sequence joins TRBV7-8 and TRBJ2-7; weak D call: TRBD1 (6 bases). CDR1 SGHVS and CDR2 FQNEAQ come from the germline V gene. Trimming stripped 4 bases from V and 0 bases from J, with 13 bases between. The CDR3 sequence is 15 residues long. DNA of the CDR3: TGTGCCAGCAGCTACCACCAGGGGAACTCCTACGAGCAGTACGTC. Its protein is CASSYHQGNSYEQYV.